This T cell receptor (beta chain) comes out of a study of CD8 T cells in Susac syndrome. This clonotype was observed a few times. A read error may account for a junction end that differs from germline. This CDR3 has 14 amino acids. Germline lookup yields CDR1 SEHNR and CDR2 FQNEAQ (reference sequence). Sequencing of TCR beta was performed on blood CD8+ T cells and on blood CD4+ T cells. With random hexamers, reverse transcription was performed on about 0.45 to 1 ug of RNA. Each CDR3 protein gets one entry after TCRdb re-called the immunoSEQ multiplex PCR reads with MiXCR. Among roughly 50,000 distinct CDR3 sequences listed, over 85% were seen once.

The sequenced sample was CD8+ T cells from PBMCs. The V gene is TRBV7-9, the J gene TRBJ1-4; D remains unclear. This sequence originates from a human donor in good health. CDR3 nucleotide sequence: TGTGCCAGCAGCTTAGGACGGTCAAATGAAAAACTTTTTTTT. Translation gives CASSLGRSNEKLFF.